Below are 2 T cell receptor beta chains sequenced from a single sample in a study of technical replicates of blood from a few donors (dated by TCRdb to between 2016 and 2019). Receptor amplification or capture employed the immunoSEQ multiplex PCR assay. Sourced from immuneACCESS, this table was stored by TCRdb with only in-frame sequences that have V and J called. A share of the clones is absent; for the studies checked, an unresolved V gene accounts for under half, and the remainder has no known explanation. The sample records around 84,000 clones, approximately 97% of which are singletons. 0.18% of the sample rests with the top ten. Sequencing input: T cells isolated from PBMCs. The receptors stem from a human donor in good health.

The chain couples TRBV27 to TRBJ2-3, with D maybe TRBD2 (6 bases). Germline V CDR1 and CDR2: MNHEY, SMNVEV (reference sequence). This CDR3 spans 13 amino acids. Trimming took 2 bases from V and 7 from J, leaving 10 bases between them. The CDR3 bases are TGTGCCAGCAGTTTAGGGGGAGGCTATACGCAGTATTTT. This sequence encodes CASSLGGGYTQYF.

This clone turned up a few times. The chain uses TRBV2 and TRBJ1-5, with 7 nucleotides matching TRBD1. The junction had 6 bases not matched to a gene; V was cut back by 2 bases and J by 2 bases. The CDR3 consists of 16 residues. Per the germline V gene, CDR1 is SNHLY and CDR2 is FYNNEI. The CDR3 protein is CASSERDRAGNQPQHF. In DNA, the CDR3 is TGTGCCAGCAGTGAACGAGACAGGGCCGGCAATCAGCCCCAGCATTTT.